The entry below gives a single T cell receptor beta chain sequence along with its context. Its target is not known. The test was conducted at deep level. Method: immunoSEQ multiplex PCR; TCRdb's copy keeps in-frame clones and lacks some. The sample consists of hundreds of thousands of clones, 92% of them appearing once. The naive CD8 population came from CD45RO-negative cells selected for CCR7, without terminally differentiated effector memory CD45RA+ cells. This sample was taken from a study of shared clonotypes between healthy human individuals. Study-level information: Three CD4 naive, three CD4 memory, two CD8 naive and one CD8 memory plate were used per donor. Regarding the study as a whole: Naive CD4 clonotypes overlapped across a few donors at approximately 5%. Memory subsets generally showed smaller estimated richness than naive subsets did.

This CDR3 has 15 amino acids. The V end was cut by 2 bases, the J end by 10 bases, with 20 bases between. The germline CDR1 and CDR2 sequences are KGHSH and LQKENI. The sample taken for sequencing was naive CD8+ T cells sorted from blood. The rearrangement joins TRBV18 to TRBJ1-1; tentatively, D is TRBD1 (5 bases). The sequence was collected from a man aged 25 to 45 in good health. This CDR3 is CASSPGAEGIEGAFF. CDR3 DNA sequence: TGTGCCAGCTCACCAGGGGCCGAGGGAATCGAGGGAGCTTTCTTT.